Listed here is a single T cell receptor beta chain. In this sample, this clone turned up many times. No antigen is known for it. Base qualities are missing; no much larger clone stands one base away. Before undergoing thyroid surgery, none of the patients had been given any kind of treatment. The study retrospectively analysed patient clinical samples collected from about 2012 to 2018 using T-cell receptor beta sequencing. The germline V and J ends show losses of 0 bases and 1 base respectively, and no gene match explains 7 bases of the junction. From the cysteine up to the phenylalanine, the CDR3 has a length of 17 residues. The DNA shown is the 51-base CDR3, in frame from base 1. From the germline V gene, CDR1 is SGHAT and CDR2 is FQNNGV. This specimen comes from a study of metastatic and nonmetastatic thyroid tumors (dated by TCRdb to 2018 to 2020). Some background on the complete study: Repertoires from peripheral blood and from tumor or nodule tissue samples of malignant and benign thyroid patients were compared.

The paper as a whole reports these results and caveats: In both blood and tumor samples, malignant tumors were reported to have significantly higher TCR beta diversity than benign nodules.

The library was made by PCR. Sequenced on an Illumina HiSeq 4000. The TCR beta-chain CDR3 region of each patient was profiled by high-throughput sequencing. The authors' analysis ran thus. Drawing on CDR3 differences between clinicopathological groups, the researchers built a classifier meant to tell apart patients with distant-metastatic papillary thyroid cancer. The Shannon index was used to measure repertoire diversity, and the Morisita-Horn index was used to measure how similar tumor and blood repertoires were. TCRdb handled the public reads itself, with Q25 trimming in fastp and clone calling in MiXCR, and kept productive beta chains. The V and J calls come from TCRdb's annotation, not from the publication. This sample is represented by roughly 40,000 clones; about a sixth of them were singletons. Together, the top ten hold 3.8% of the sample.

Sequenced: blood. This sequence was found in a female donor with papillary thyroid cancer or a benign thyroid nodule (not recorded which). Some clones in this sample may be carry-over from other donors' samples. This chain is built from TRBV11-2 and TRBJ2-7; 9 nucleotides in the junction match TRBD2. CDR3 sequence: CASSLDPGLAGSYEQYF. At the DNA level, the sequence is TGTGCCAGCAGCTTAGATCCGGGGCTAGCGGGATCCTACGAGCAGTACTTC.